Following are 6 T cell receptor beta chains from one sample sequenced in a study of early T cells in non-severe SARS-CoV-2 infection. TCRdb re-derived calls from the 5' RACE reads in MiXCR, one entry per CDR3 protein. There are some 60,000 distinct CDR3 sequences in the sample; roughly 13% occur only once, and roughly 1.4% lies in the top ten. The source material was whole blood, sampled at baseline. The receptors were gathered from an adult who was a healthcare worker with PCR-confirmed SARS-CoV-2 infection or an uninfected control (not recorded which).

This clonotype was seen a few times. CDR3 loop: CASSYSNTEAFF. In nucleotides, the CDR3 is TGTGCCAGCAGTTACTCGAACACTGAAGCTTTCTTT. The rearrangement uses TRBV6-5 and TRBJ1-1; D call uncertain. CDR3 size: 12 residues. V was cut by 0 bases and J by 1 base, with 0 bases left in between. Germline V gene data show CDR1 as MNHEY and CDR2 as SVGAGI.

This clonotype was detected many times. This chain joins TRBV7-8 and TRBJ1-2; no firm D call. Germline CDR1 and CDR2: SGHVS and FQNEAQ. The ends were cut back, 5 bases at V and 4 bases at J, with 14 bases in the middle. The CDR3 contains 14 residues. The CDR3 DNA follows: TGTGCCAGCAGCCCCGGATTCGGGAGCTATGGCTACACCTTC. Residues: CASSPGFGSYGYTF.

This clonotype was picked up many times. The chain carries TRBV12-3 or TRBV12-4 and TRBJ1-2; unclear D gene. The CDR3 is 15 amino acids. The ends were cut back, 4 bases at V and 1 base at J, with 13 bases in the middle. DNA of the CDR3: TGTGCCAGCAGTTCGGGAGGAGACCATAACTATGGCTACACCTTC. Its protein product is CASSSGGDHNYGYTF.

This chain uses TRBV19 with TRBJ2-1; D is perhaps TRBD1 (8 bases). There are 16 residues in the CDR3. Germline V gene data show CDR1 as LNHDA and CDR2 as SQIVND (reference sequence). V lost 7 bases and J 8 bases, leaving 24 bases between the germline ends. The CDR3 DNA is TGTGCCAGTACCGTGGGGAGGGGGACAGGCTTGTATGAGCAGTTCTTC. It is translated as CASTVGRGTGLYEQFF.

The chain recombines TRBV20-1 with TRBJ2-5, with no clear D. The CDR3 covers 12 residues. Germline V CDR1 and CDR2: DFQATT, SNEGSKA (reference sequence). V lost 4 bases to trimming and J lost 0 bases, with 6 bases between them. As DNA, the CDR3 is TGCAGTGCTATACAGTACCAAGAGACCCAGTACTTC. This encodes CSAIQYQETQYF.

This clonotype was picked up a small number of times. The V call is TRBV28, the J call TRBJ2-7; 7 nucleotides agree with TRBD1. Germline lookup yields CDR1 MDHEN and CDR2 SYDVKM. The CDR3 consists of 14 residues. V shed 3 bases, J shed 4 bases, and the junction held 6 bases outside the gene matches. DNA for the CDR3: TGTGCCAGCAGTTTTGGGACAGAACCTTACGAGCAGTACTTC. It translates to CASSFGTEPYEQYF.